The 15 T cell receptor beta chains given below trace back to one sample, sequenced in a study of cytomegalovirus exposure and HLA in healthy donors. Clones were sequenced by immunoSEQ multiplex PCR, and TCRdb holds only the in-frame ones, with some missing. The sample lists around 100,000 clones, over 85% seen once, with approximately 1% in the top ten. Specimen: PBMCs. These receptor sequences come from a woman under 30 in good health and CMV-seronegative.

The chain couples TRBV6-5 to TRBJ1-2; possibly TRBD1 for D (5 bases). CDR1 MNHEY and CDR2 SVGAGI come from the germline V gene. The CDR3 extends over 14 amino acids. Deletions cut 2 bases from V and 0 bases from J, with 7 bases between. The CDR3 DNA reads TGTGCCAGCAGTTACGACAGCTCTAACTATGGCTACACCTTC. Protein: CASSYDSSNYGYTF.

The J gene is TRBJ2-5, the V gene TRBV19; D uncertain. The CDR3 has 15 residues. The ends were cut back, 5 bases at V and 4 bases at J, with 17 bases in the middle. Germline loops: CDR1 LNHDA, CDR2 SQIVND (reference sequence). The CDR3 is CASSWSRQSGETQYF. In DNA, the CDR3 is TGTGCCAGTAGTTGGAGCCGCCAAAGTGGAGAGACCCAGTACTTC.

The chain links TRBV2 to TRBJ2-7, with D possibly matching TRBD1 (6 bases). V gave up 5 bases and J gave up 2 bases, with 10 bases separating them. The length of the CDR3 is 13 residues. CDR1 and CDR2 (germline): SNHLY, FYNNEI. The CDR3: CASSSTGPYEQYF. The CDR3, as DNA: TGTGCCAGCAGTTCGACAGGACCCTACGAGCAGTACTTC.

The chain is built from TRBV5-6 and TRBJ2-2; TRBD2 matches 8 bases. V was pared by 1 base and J by 3 bases, with 5 bases of the junction left unmatched. The CDR3 runs to 16 residues. Per the germline V gene, CDR1 is SGHDT and CDR2 is YYEEEE. The CDR3 loop reads CASSLWSGSYTGELFF. The CDR3 DNA reads TGTGCCAGCAGCTTGTGGAGCGGGAGTTACACCGGGGAGCTGTTTTTT.

The chain joins TRBV2 to TRBJ2-3, with TRBD2 identical over 8 bases. V lost 6 bases and J lost 2; bases outside the gene matches: 7. Germline-derived CDR1 and CDR2 are SNHLY and FYNNEI. CDR3 size: 15 residues. CDR3 sequence: CASRSGGALTDTQYF. The CDR3 region has the DNA TGTGCCAGCAGATCGGGGGGGGCTCTCACAGATACGCAGTATTTT.

V usage is TRBV6-4 and J usage is TRBJ2-2, with D maybe TRBD1 (8 bases). V lost 8 bases and J 3 bases, leaving 13 bases between the germline ends. The CDR3 loop spans 14 amino acids. Germline V gene lookup returns CDR1 MRHNA and CDR2 SNTAGT. CDR3 nucleotides: TGTGCCAGCGCCACAGGGGGGGACACCGGGGAGCTGTTTTTT. Translation gives CASATGGDTGELFF.

The chain couples TRBV5-6 to TRBJ1-2; D perhaps matches TRBD1 (5 bases). CDR3 length: 13 residues. With 4 bases removed from V and 4 bases from J, the gap between germline ends came to 11 bases. Germline V gene data show CDR1 as SGHDT and CDR2 as YYEEEE. CDR3 loop: CASSAGRSYGYTF. The DNA of the CDR3 is TGTGCCAGCAGCGCGGGACGTAGCTATGGCTACACCTTC.

The genes are TRBV11-3 and TRBJ2-1; TRBD2 matches 7 bases. Germline loops: CDR1 SGHNT, CDR2 YENEEA. The CDR3 totals 14 residues. Trimming removed 8 bases from V and 0 bases from J; junction bases left unmatched: 4. The CDR3 spells CASSGGSSYNEQFF. CDR3 DNA sequence: TGTGCCAGCTCGGGGGGTTCCTCCTACAATGAGCAGTTCTTC.

The chain employs TRBV19 and TRBJ2-7; 7 nucleotides match TRBD1. Unmatched junction bases numbered 12, after V lost 3 bases and J lost 1 base. In germline, CDR1 is LNHDA, CDR2 SQIVND (reference sequence). The CDR3 contains 17 residues. CDR3 DNA: TGTGCCAGTAGTATCCGGACCGGGACAGCTAATTCCTACGAGCAGTACTTC. Translated: CASSIRTGTANSYEQYF.

This clone was seen a single time. The rearrangement joins TRBV7-9 to TRBJ1-4, with 8 bases matching TRBD1. The CDR3 contains 16 residues. CDR1 is SEHNR and CDR2 is FQNEAQ in the germline V gene (reference sequence). V lost 5 bases, J lost 7 bases, and 12 bases stayed unmatched. CDR3 sequence reads: CASSPVADRAFEKLFF. CDR3 coding DNA: TGTGCCAGCAGCCCAGTAGCGGACAGGGCTTTTGAAAAACTGTTTTTT.

The chain uses TRBV7-8 and TRBJ1-1; D is unresolved. Between the trimmed V and J ends, which lost 5 bases and 2 bases, there was a span of 15 bases. There are 15 residues in the CDR3. Per germline, CDR1 SGHVS and CDR2 FQNEAQ. DNA of the CDR3: TGTGCCAGCAGCGCTAGGGAGGGTGGAAACACTGAAGCTTTCTTT. It is translated as CASSAREGGNTEAFF. Combining the CDR3 with reference TRBV7-8 and TRBJ1-1 gives the whole variable domain GAGVSQSPRYKVAKRGQDVALRCDPISGHVSLFWYQQALGQGPEFLTYFQNEAQLDKSGLPSDRFFAERPEGSVSTLKIQRTQQEDSAVYLCASSAREGGNTEAFFGQGTRLTVV.

The chain uses TRBV27 and TRBJ2-7, with 11 bases lining up with TRBD1. Per the germline V gene, CDR1 is MNHEY and CDR2 is SMNVEV (reference sequence). CDR3 length: 15 residues. The V segment lost 5 bases and the J segment 4 bases; nucleotides outside the gene matches: 7. The CDR3 bases are TGTGCCAGCAGTCCAGGACAGGGGGCGGGTTACGAGCAGTACTTC. Residues: CASSPGQGAGYEQYF.

The chain carries TRBV4-3 and TRBJ2-7; 7 positions agree with TRBD2. V trimming: 6 bases; J trimming: 3 bases; junction bases outside the gene matches: 8. Looked up from germline, CDR1 is LGHNA and CDR2 is YSLEER. This CDR3 has 14 residues. For the CDR3, the DNA is TGCGCCAGCAGGAGGGACGGGGGGAGCTACGAGCAGTACTTC. Translation gives CASRRDGGSYEQYF.

This sequence joins TRBV4-3 and TRBJ2-2; D gene unclear. CDR3 size: 18 residues. Germline CDR1 is LGHNA and CDR2 is YSLEER. The V and J ends lost 0 bases and 0 bases respectively, with 14 bases between them. CDR3: CASSQENVHRSNTGELFF. The CDR3, as DNA: TGCGCCAGCAGCCAAGAAAACGTACACCGATCGAACACCGGGGAGCTGTTTTTT.

The chain combines TRBV5-4 with TRBJ2-3, with 10 bases identical to TRBD2. V was pared by 4 bases and J by 3 bases, with 5 bases of the junction left unmatched. Germline V gives CDR1 SGHNT, CDR2 YYREEE (reference sequence). CDR3 size: 15 residues. The CDR3 region has the DNA TGTGCCAGCAGCGAGGGGACTAGCGTAACAGATACGCAGTATTTT. Translation gives CASSEGTSVTDTQYF.